The 4 T cell receptor beta chains in this list originate from one sample, sequenced in a study of spatial heterogeneity in lung cancer. MiXCR, run by TCRdb on the 5' RACE reads, gives a single entry per CDR3 protein. This table holds some 5,500 distinct CDR3 sequences, approximately 15% found once. Overall study results and limits: Higher tumor mutation counts went along with higher counts of expanded intratumoral alpha and beta TCRs.

Time point indicated: sample taken at primary tumor resection. These TCRs' antigens remain unknown. The sample in question was lung tumor tissue, obtained at surgery. Receptors were obtained from a male donor with early-stage non-small cell lung cancer.

This clonotype is medium-sized by share. The rearrangement links TRBV27 to TRBJ2-7, with a tentative D call TRBD1 (7 bases). The germline V gene encodes CDR1 MNHEY and CDR2 SMNVEV (reference sequence). This CDR3 spans 12 amino acids. Trimming left V 3 bases short and J 7 bases short, with 10 bases between. The CDR3 loop is CASSLPGGEQYF. In nucleotides, the CDR3 is TGTGCCAGCAGTTTGCCAGGGGGGGAGCAGTACTTC.

This clonotype appeared many times. V usage is TRBV4-1 and J usage is TRBJ2-3; 10 bases are a match to TRBD2. V lost 4 bases to trimming and J lost 7 bases; unmatched junction nucleotides: 8. CDR1 MGHRA and CDR2 YSYEKL come from the germline V gene. This CDR3 is 15 amino acids long. The CDR3 is CASSPASGSANTQYF. The CDR3, as DNA: TGCGCCAGCAGCCCTGCTAGCGGGAGTGCGAATACGCAGTATTTT.

This clonotype is medium-sized. The gene calls are TRBV11-2 and TRBJ2-1; 15 bases agree with TRBD2. Losses at the gene ends were 3 bases for V and 11 bases for J; bases not matched to a gene: 8. Germline loops: CDR1 SGHAT, CDR2 FQNNGV. The CDR3 has 16 amino acids. DNA for the CDR3: TGTGCCAGCAGCTTGGGCCCTGGGACTAGCGGGAGGCAGCAGTTCTTC. It specifies CASSLGPGTSGRQQFF.

This clonotype has ten or more counts. CDR3: CSASSATAYEQYF. For the CDR3, the DNA is TGCAGTGCTAGTTCGGCTACAGCCTACGAGCAGTACTTC. The rearrangement links TRBV20-1 to TRBJ2-7, with D hard to call. Germline CDR1 is DFQATT and CDR2 is SNEGSKA (reference sequence). V was cut by 3 bases and J by 2 bases, with 11 bases left in between. The CDR3 contains 13 residues.